The 10 T cell receptor beta chains listed next were all sequenced from one sample in a study of control samples from healthy donors and cancer patients. Generated by immunoSEQ multiplex PCR, the TCRdb table keeps only in-frame clones and is missing some. Of 150,000 or so clones detected, about 90% appear once; the ten largest clones hold less than 8.5%. Sequencing was carried out using blood. The receptors derive from a man younger than 30 in good health.

This chain connects TRBV30 to TRBJ1-1; TRBD1 might be the D (5 bases). This CDR3 has 16 amino acids. Germline V gives CDR1 GTSNPN, CDR2 SVGIG (reference sequence). V was cut by 0 bases and J by 0 bases, with 14 bases left in between. The CDR3 loop is CAWSVQGAAVNTEAFF. The CDR3 DNA sequence: TGTGCCTGGAGTGTACAAGGGGCCGCTGTGAACACTGAAGCTTTCTTT.

The chain has TRBV5-4 and TRBJ2-5; TRBD2 agrees at 10 bases. CDR1 and CDR2 (germline): SGHNT, YYREEE (reference sequence). Losses at the gene ends were 4 bases for V and 3 bases for J; bases not matched to a gene: 9. The length of the CDR3 is 16 residues. The CDR3 DNA follows: TGTGCCAGCAGCCCAGCACTAGCGGGGCTAAAAGAGACCCAGTACTTC. Translated: CASSPALAGLKETQYF.

The CDR3 DNA sequence: TGTGCCAGCAGTATTCGGCTTGAAAGCAATCAGCCCCAGCATTTT. Its translation: CASSIRLESNQPQHF. This chain connects TRBV9 to TRBJ1-5, with D uncertain. Trimming removed 5 bases from V and 1 base from J, with 13 bases in between. The V gene's germline CDR1 is SGDLS and CDR2 YYNGEE. The CDR3 length is 15 residues.

This chain connects TRBV5-1 to TRBJ1-6; 9 positions agree with TRBD1. Germline trimming cut 1 base from V and 10 bases from J; bases unmatched to any gene: 6. CDR1 SGHRS and CDR2 YFSETQ come from the germline V gene. This CDR3 has 15 amino acids. This CDR3 reads CASSLSGQGRSPLHF. Here the CDR3 DNA reads TGCGCCAGCAGCTTGTCAGGACAGGGGCGCTCACCCCTCCACTTT. Combining the CDR3 with reference TRBV5-1 and TRBJ1-6 gives the whole variable domain KAGVTQTPRYLIKTRGQQVTLSCSPISGHRSVSWYQQTPGQGLQFLFEYFSETQRNKGNFPGRFSGRQFSNSRSEMNVSTLELGDSALYLCASSLSGQGRSPLHFGNGTRLTVT.

The CDR3 nucleotides are TGTGCCAGCAGTGACACAGGGAACTATGGCTACACCTTC. Amino acid sequence: CASSDTGNYGYTF. The chain employs TRBV2 and TRBJ1-2, with D possibly being TRBD1 (6 bases). V was clipped by 3 bases and J by 2 bases, with 7 bases between them. The CDR3 has 13 residues. The germline gives CDR1 SNHLY, CDR2 FYNNEI. Using reference TRBV2 and TRBJ1-2 for the parts outside the CDR3, the full variable domain is EPEVTQTPSHQVTQMGQEVILRCVPISNHLYFYWYRQILGQKVEFLVSFYNNEISEKSEIFDDQFSVERPDGSNFTLKIRSTKLEDSAMYFCASSDTGNYGYTFGSGTRLTVV.

The chain joins TRBV5-6 to TRBJ2-1, with 13 bases aligning to TRBD2. The CDR3 length is 15 residues. V was clipped by 0 bases and J by 10 bases; unmatched bases: 4. Germline CDR1 and CDR2: SGHDT and YYEEEE. The CDR3 loop reads CASSLGLAGGGEQFF. DNA of the CDR3: TGTGCCAGCAGCTTGGGACTAGCGGGGGGCGGAGAGCAGTTCTTC. Variable domain in full (rest from reference TRBV5-6 and TRBJ2-1): DAGVTQSPTHLIKTRGQQVTLRCSPKSGHDTVSWYQQALGQGPQFIFQYYEEEERQRGNFPDRFSGHQFPNYSSELNVNALLLGDSALYLCASSLGLAGGGEQFFGPGTRLTVL.

With respect to this clone: A junction end diverges from the germline sequence, so it may reflect a read error. This chain links TRBV5-4 with TRBJ1-6; 7 bases align to TRBD1. Germline CDR1 and CDR2: SGHNT and YYREEE (reference sequence). There are 15 residues in the CDR3. The CDR3 here is CAGRKGTEYNSPLHF. DNA for the CDR3: TGTGCCGGCAGAAAGGGGACAGAGTATAATTCACCCCTCCACTTT.

The J gene is TRBJ1-6, the V gene TRBV2, with 7 bases that match TRBD1. Germline loops: CDR1 SNHLY, CDR2 FYNNEI. Trimming at V came to 6 bases and at J to 7 bases, leaving 9 bases not matched to a gene. The CDR3 loop spans 15 amino acids. The CDR3 DNA is TGTGCCAGCAGAGAACAGGGGCTGGGGAATTCACCCCTCCACTTT. It specifies CASREQGLGNSPLHF.

CDR3 loop: CASSIDSTGSETQYF. CDR3 nucleotides: TGTGCCAGTAGTATAGACTCGACAGGGAGCGAGACCCAGTACTTC. The V call is TRBV19, the J call TRBJ2-5; 7 bases match TRBD1. From germline, CDR1 is LNHDA and CDR2 SQIVND (reference sequence). The CDR3 runs to 15 residues. Trimming removed 0 bases from V and 5 bases from J; junction bases left unmatched: 6.

The chain joins TRBV3-1 (or the pseudogene TRBV3-2) to TRBJ2-2, with 8 positions matching TRBD1. This CDR3 is 16 amino acids long. J lost 1 base, V lost 3 bases, and 4 bases had no gene match. Germline V gives CDR1 LGHDT, CDR2 YNNKEL (reference sequence). In nucleotides, the CDR3 is TGTGCCAGCAGCCATGTGGGGACAGGGAACACCGGGGAGCTGTTTTTT. This encodes CASSHVGTGNTGELFF.